The sequence of this TCR beta chain was determined in a study of shared T cell receptors in the human thymus. The CDR3 has 14 residues. CDR1 and CDR2 (germline): SGHRS, YFSETQ. V was trimmed by 1 base and J by 4 bases, leaving 9 bases between them. Measured with immunoSEQ multiplex PCR; TCRdb has only the in-frame clones, and not every one. The data hold 540,000 or so clones, with about 80% observed a single time. These same records also appear under a second study, on human thymus T cells. That work contributes: The people who donated were healthy Finnish babies having corrective surgery for congenital heart defects. During corrective heart surgery, resections were taken, and the thymus tissue came from them. Related research has reported that thymic repertoires overlap highly among unrelated individuals.

The receptor was derived from a boy less than two years old with a congenital heart defect. The rearrangement joins TRBV5-1 to TRBJ1-3, with D tentatively TRBD1 (5 bases). Specimen: thymocytes. CDR3: CASSLRGDGNTIYF. CDR3 in DNA: TGCGCCAGCAGCTTGCGGGGGGACGGAAACACCATATATTTT.